The following is a TCR beta chain sequence with its context. Its cognate antigen is unknown. Libraries were prepared by immunoSEQ multiplex PCR; TCRdb keeps only in-frame clonotypes and omits some of them. The sample shows about 670,000 clones, more than 70% of them seen only once. The data were taken from a study of shared clonotypes between healthy human individuals. Study context: With ages of 18 to 49, the donors were a couple of women and three men. Study-wide results and limits: Non-shared clonotypes showed lower generation probabilities than clonotypes common to all four donors.

Germline V gene lookup returns CDR1 SGHNT and CDR2 YYREEE (reference sequence). Unmatched junction bases numbered 3, after V lost 1 base and J lost 6 bases. The CDR3 spans 15 residues. The sequence came from a woman aged 25 to 39 in good health. This chain uses TRBV5-4 with TRBJ2-1, with 11 bases fitting TRBD2. What was sequenced was memory CD4+ T cells sorted from blood. Subset denoted: CD45RA-negative fraction. The chain's CDR3 is CASSLKLAGGNEQFF. The CDR3 nucleotides are TGTGCCAGCAGCTTGAAGCTAGCGGGAGGCAATGAGCAGTTCTTC. The full variable domain, with the rest looked up from reference TRBV5-4 and TRBJ2-1, is ETGVTQSPTHLIKTRGQQVTLRCSSQSGHNTVSWYQQALGQGPQFIFQYYREEENGRGNFPPRFSGLQFPNYSSELNVNALELDDSALYLCASSLKLAGGNEQFFGPGTRLTVL.